This entry lists 24 T cell receptor beta chains sequenced from one sample in a study of blood T cell repertoires in COVID-19. Sequencing was performed with immunoSEQ multiplex PCR; in TCRdb, only in-frame clones are kept and a portion is missing. Here the sample spans about 310,000 clones, 89% being singletons. The specimen sequenced was PBMCs or T cells enriched from blood (not recorded which). Receptors were obtained from a woman aged 40 to 55 who had recovered from COVID-19.

J is TRBJ1-2 and V is TRBV3-1 (or the pseudogene TRBV3-2); 11 bases map to TRBD1. Germline V lookup: CDR1 LGHDT, CDR2 YNNKEL (reference sequence). This CDR3 has 15 residues. V gave up 7 bases and J gave up 4 bases; unmatched junction bases: 8. The CDR3 sequence is CASMPGQGVSYGYTF. As DNA, the CDR3 is TGTGCCAGCATGCCGGGACAGGGGGTCAGCTATGGCTACACCTTC.

The rearrangement uses TRBV2 and TRBJ2-2; 8 positions agree with TRBD1. The length of the CDR3 is 14 residues. The V gene's germline CDR1 is SNHLY and CDR2 FYNNEI. The V gene end was trimmed by 9 bases and the J gene end by 5 bases; junction bases not matched to a gene: 8. The CDR3 region has the DNA TGTGCCAGGACCCGACAGGGGCGGACCGGGGAGCTGTTTTTT. Protein: CARTRQGRTGELFF. The variable domain in full, completed from reference TRBV2 and TRBJ2-2, reads EPEVTQTPSHQVTQMGQEVILRCVPISNHLYFYWYRQILGQKVEFLVSFYNNEISEKSEIFDDQFSVERPDGSNFTLKIRSTKLEDSAMYFCARTRQGRTGELFFGEGSRLTVL.

V usage is TRBV28 and J usage is TRBJ1-6, with 7 bases lining up with TRBD1. Looked up from germline, CDR1 is MDHEN and CDR2 is SYDVKM. V shed 8 bases and J 7 bases; nucleotides not matched to a gene: 5. The CDR3 covers 13 residues. This chain's CDR3 is CASGYRGNSPLHF. The CDR3 nucleotides are TGTGCCAGCGGCTACAGGGGCAATTCACCCCTCCACTTT.

This sequence joins TRBV6-5 and TRBJ1-3, with D hard to call. CDR3 length: 13 residues. Germline V gene sequence: CDR1 MNHEY, CDR2 SVGAGI. V was shortened by 8 bases and J by 4 bases, with 12 bases between the two germline ends. The CDR3 DNA is TGTGCCAGCGGTACAGCAGCCGGAAACACCATATATTTT. Its protein product is CASGTAAGNTIYF.

The chain joins TRBV2 to TRBJ1-5; D ambiguous. V was shortened by 7 bases and J by 2 bases, with 15 bases between the two germline ends. Germline V lookup: CDR1 SNHLY, CDR2 FYNNEI. The CDR3 spans 15 residues. The chain's CDR3 is CASNPTSGGNQPQHF. CDR3 coding DNA: TGTGCCAGCAATCCGACTAGCGGGGGCAATCAGCCCCAGCATTTT.

The chain has TRBV30 and TRBJ2-2, with D possibly being TRBD2 (5 bases). The germline V gene has CDR1 GTSNPN and CDR2 SVGIG (reference sequence). The CDR3 extends over 13 amino acids. V lost 5 bases and J lost 1, with 8 bases in between. CDR3 sequence (DNA): TGTGCCTGGGTCGGGGAGAACACCGGGGAGCTGTTTTTT. This encodes CAWVGENTGELFF.

The chain joins TRBV6-5 to TRBJ2-2; 12 bases are a match to TRBD1. The V gene's germline CDR1 is MNHEY and CDR2 SVGAGI. V shed 2 bases, J shed 4 bases, and the junction held 2 bases outside the gene matches. The CDR3 spans 16 residues. The CDR3 sequence: CASSYRDRGPTGELFF. CDR3 sequence (DNA): TGTGCCAGCAGTTACCGGGACAGGGGGCCCACCGGGGAGCTGTTTTTT.

Turning to this clone: One end of the junction varies from germline; a read error may be responsible. The chain has TRBV7-7 and TRBJ2-1, with no clear D. The CDR3 consists of 19 residues. The V gene's germline CDR1 is SSHAT and CDR2 FNYEAQ (reference sequence). CDR3 protein: CASSLNPLPILSSYNEQFF. The CDR3 nucleotides are TGTGCTAGCAGCTTAAACCCCCTTCCGATTTTGAGCTCCTACAATGAGCAGTTCTTC.

The table lists this clone with a count of one. The chain is built from TRBV19 and TRBJ1-4; D is uncertain. Germline V lookup: CDR1 LNHDA, CDR2 SQIVND (reference sequence). V was trimmed by 11 bases and J by 0 bases, leaving 10 bases between them. CDR3 length: 13 amino acids. The CDR3 DNA reads TGTGCCTGCGCTTTCTCAACTAATGAAAAACTGTTTTTT. Translated, it gives CACAFSTNEKLFF.

This clone was found once. This chain connects TRBV5-1 to TRBJ1-2; weak D call: TRBD1 (6 bases). Germline-derived CDR1 and CDR2 are SGHRS and YFSETQ. The CDR3 runs to 15 residues. The V end was cut by 0 bases, the J end by 6 bases, with 15 bases between. The CDR3 DNA reads as TGCGCCAGCAGCTTGGAGGGCAGGGGCTTAGATGGCTACACCTTC. As protein: CASSLEGRGLDGYTF.

The J gene is TRBJ1-2, the V gene TRBV28; D possibly corresponds to TRBD1 (5 bases). This CDR3 contains 12 residues. Germline CDR1 reads MDHEN; CDR2 reads SYDVKM. The V gene lost 8 bases and the J gene lost 0 bases, with 7 bases spanning the gap. The CDR3 DNA reads as TGTGCCAGCCAGGGTACTAACTATGGCTACACCTTC. Translated: CASQGTNYGYTF.

The genes are TRBV2 and TRBJ2-7; TRBD1 matches 8 bases. V gave up 8 bases and J gave up 2 bases; unmatched junction bases: 8. Per germline, CDR1 SNHLY and CDR2 FYNNEI. The CDR3 totals 14 residues. The CDR3, as DNA: TGTGCCAGCGTATTGGGACAGGCTACCTACGAGCAGTACTTC. It specifies CASVLGQATYEQYF.

V usage is TRBV9 and J usage is TRBJ1-1; D is unclear. The V and J ends lost 0 bases and 0 bases respectively, with 9 bases between them. CDR1 is SGDLS, CDR2 YYNGEE, per germline. There are 15 residues in the CDR3. The CDR3 DNA is TGTGCCAGCAGCGTAGGTCCAGGTTTGAACACTGAAGCTTTCTTT. Its translation: CASSVGPGLNTEAFF.

This clone came up once. The chain links TRBV7-6 to TRBJ2-2, with 9 bases fitting TRBD1. Germline trimming cut 3 bases from V and 0 bases from J; bases unmatched to any gene: 8. In germline, CDR1 is SGHVS, CDR2 FNYEAQ. The CDR3 covers 18 residues. Written as DNA, the CDR3 is TGTGCCAGCAGCTTTTGGTTGGGACAGGGCTCGAACACCGGGGAGCTGTTTTTT. As protein: CASSFWLGQGSNTGELFF.

J is TRBJ2-2 and V is TRBV24-1; perhaps TRBD2 as D (5 bases). The germline CDR1 and CDR2 sequences are KGHDR and SFDVKD. The CDR3 loop spans 12 amino acids. The V end lost 9 bases, the J end lost 4 bases, and 8 bases lay between the germline ends. This CDR3 is CATGGSTGELFF. The CDR3 DNA reads as TGTGCCACCGGAGGTAGCACCGGGGAGCTGTTTTTT.

The V call is TRBV29-1, the J call TRBJ2-3; the D gene is possibly TRBD2 (6 bases). Trimming shortened V by 6 bases and J by 3 bases, and 16 bases separated the two germline ends. The CDR3 length is 14 residues. Germline V CDR1 and CDR2: SQVTM, ANQGSEA. CDR3 sequence reads: CSVGTGERTDTQYF. The CDR3 DNA follows: TGCAGCGTCGGGACGGGGGAAAGGACAGATACGCAGTATTTT.

This clone was detected once. V and J are TRBV5-6 and TRBJ1-1, with D maybe TRBD1 (5 bases). Per germline, CDR1 SGHDT and CDR2 YYEEEE. Trimming took 4 bases from V and 5 from J, leaving 9 bases between them. The CDR3 runs to 12 residues. In DNA form, the CDR3 reads TGTGCCAGCAGCATCCGGGGGACTGAAGCTTTCTTT. It specifies CASSIRGTEAFF.

The chain couples TRBV18 to TRBJ1-5; TRBD1 aligns across 7 bases. Unmatched junction bases numbered 6, after V lost 4 bases and J lost 3 bases. The CDR3 spans 15 residues. Germline V gene lookup returns CDR1 KGHSH and CDR2 LQKENI. The CDR3 sequence is CASSLEQGSNQPQHF. The CDR3, as DNA: TGTGCCAGCTCACTCGAACAGGGGTCCAATCAGCCCCAGCATTTT.

This rearrangement joins TRBV18 to TRBJ2-1; D gene ambiguous. V was clipped by 0 bases and J by 5 bases, with 8 bases between them. The CDR3 totals 14 residues. The germline V gene encodes CDR1 KGHSH and CDR2 LQKENI. This CDR3 is CASSPPNSNNEQFF. Written as DNA, the CDR3 is TGTGCCAGCTCACCACCGAACAGCAACAATGAGCAGTTCTTC. Looking up the rest from reference TRBV18 and TRBJ2-1 gives the full variable domain: NAGVMQNPRHLVRRRGQEARLRCSPMKGHSHVYWYRQLPEEGLKFMVYLQKENIIDESGMPKERFSAEFPKEGPSILRIQQVVRGDSAAYFCASSPPNSNNEQFFGPGTRLTVL.

This clone occurred once. The chain links TRBV5-4 to TRBJ2-1; 8 bases align to TRBD1. J was trimmed by 8 bases and V by 1 base; bases with no gene match: 11. CDR3 length: 16 amino acids. Germline V gene data show CDR1 as SGHNT and CDR2 as YYREEE (reference sequence). This CDR3 reads CASSLYRTGFLDEQFF. CDR3 nucleotides: TGTGCCAGCAGCTTGTACCGGACAGGGTTTTTGGATGAGCAGTTCTTC.

J is TRBJ1-6 and V is TRBV16, with a weak D call TRBD1 (6 bases). Germline assignment: CDR1 KGHSY and CDR2 FQNENV. V lost 0 bases and J 4 bases, leaving 10 bases between the germline ends. This CDR3 is 16 amino acids long. CDR3 protein: CASSQSGQPYNSPLHF. Here the CDR3 DNA reads TGTGCCAGCAGCCAATCTGGACAGCCGTATAATTCACCCCTCCACTTT.

The chain combines TRBV9 with TRBJ2-5, with D unclear. Deletions cut 2 bases from V and 3 bases from J, with 11 bases between. Germline V CDR1 and CDR2: SGDLS, YYNGEE. This CDR3 is 14 amino acids long. The CDR3 nucleotides are TGTGCCAGCAGCGTGACATGGGTTAAAGAGACCCAGTACTTC. Translated: CASSVTWVKETQYF.

The CDR3 DNA reads as TGTGCCAGCAGCTTAGGGGACAGGGTTCCTAATCAGCCCCAGCATTTT. It encodes CASSLGDRVPNQPQHF. J is TRBJ1-5 and V is TRBV7-2, with 9 bases that match TRBD1. V was pared by 1 base and J by 4 bases, with 5 bases of the junction left unmatched. This CDR3 has 16 residues. The germline V gene encodes CDR1 SGHTA and CDR2 FQGNSA.

The chain uses TRBV9 and TRBJ1-3; D not certain. This CDR3 comprises 15 residues. V was cut by 0 bases and J by 0 bases, with 7 bases left in between. CDR1 is SGDLS and CDR2 is YYNGEE in the germline V gene. The CDR3 DNA sequence: TGTGCCAGCAGCGTAGGAACTCACTCTGGAAACACCATATATTTT. This gives the protein CASSVGTHSGNTIYF.